Presented here are 5 T cell receptor beta chains from one specimen sequenced in a study of TIL therapy for anti-PD-1-resistant metastatic lung cancer. This was the immunoSEQ v3 assay. Assay: immunoSEQ multiplex PCR; the TCRdb copy retains only in-frame clones and omits some. The sample gives about 26,000 clones, 63% of which show up once; about 16% is in the top ten. The time point denotes: pre-treatment sample, taken before nivolumab and TIL therapy. Pleural nodules or supraclavicular lymph nodes made up most of the excised metastases sampled. This specimen consisted of tumor tissue, obtained at baseline. Source of these receptors: a woman aged 25-80 years with non-small cell lung cancer.

The chain combines TRBV29-1 with TRBJ2-1, with D unresolved. The V end was cut by 5 bases, the J end by 3 bases, with 11 bases between. The CDR3 extends over 13 amino acids. In germline, CDR1 is SQVTM, CDR2 ANQGSEA. CDR3 region: CSVNLVNYNEQFF. CDR3 nucleotide sequence: TGCAGCGTTAACCTAGTTAACTACAATGAGCAGTTCTTC.

The V call is TRBV6-1, the J call TRBJ2-7, with D possibly matching TRBD2 (6 bases). Germline V lookup: CDR1 MNHNS, CDR2 SASEGT. V was shortened by 5 bases and J by 4 bases, with 12 bases between the two germline ends. This CDR3 region has 13 residues. CDR3 bases: TGTGCCAGCAGTCCCAATGGACTATACGAGCAGTACTTC. This gives the protein CASSPNGLYEQYF.

V gene TRBV18 combines with J gene TRBJ2-2; no definite D call. Germline values: CDR1 KGHSH, CDR2 LQKENI. V lost 1 base, J lost 0 bases, and 6 bases lay in between. CDR3 length equals 15 residues. CDR3 region: CASSPLGTNTGELFF. In DNA form, the CDR3 reads TGTGCCAGCTCACCACTGGGGACGAACACCGGGGAGCTGTTTTTT.

This chain links TRBV5-6 with TRBJ2-5, with a weak D call TRBD1 (6 bases). Germline V gives CDR1 SGHDT, CDR2 YYEEEE. V was clipped by 0 bases and J by 6 bases, with 9 bases between them. The CDR3 consists of 13 residues. The CDR3 protein is CASSLDRVQTQYF. The CDR3 DNA reads TGTGCCAGCAGCTTGGACAGGGTGCAGACCCAGTACTTC.

This clone was seen only once. The rearrangement links TRBV5-6 to TRBJ1-2, with D possibly matching TRBD1 (5 bases). The CDR3 spans 13 residues. Trimming shortened V by 4 bases and J by 6 bases, and 13 bases separated the two germline ends. Germline V gene sequence: CDR1 SGHDT, CDR2 YYEEEE. The CDR3 DNA follows: TGTGCCAGCAGCACAAGCCAGGGAGATGGCTACACCTTC. Translation gives CASSTSQGDGYTF.